Included here is one T cell receptor beta chain sequence, with context. This specimen comes from a study of CD8 T cells in Susac syndrome. The overall study: The Susac syndrome patients were therapy-naive, on corticosteroids, or on intravenous immunoglobulin alone at blood draw.

V lost 2 bases and J 1 base, leaving 8 bases between the germline ends. The CDR3 sequence is 14 residues long. RNA, at about 0.45 to 1 ug, was reverse transcribed with random hexamers. Amplification of TCR beta CDR3 spanned 54 Vbeta and 13 Jbeta via immunoSEQ multiplex PCR. TCRdb recomputed calls from the immunoSEQ multiplex PCR reads with MiXCR, one row per CDR3 protein. The sample lists about 140,000 distinct CDR3 sequences, 95% occurring once. This sequence originates from a human donor with Susac syndrome. The sample was CD4+ T cells from PBMCs. The chain combines TRBV12-3 or TRBV12-4 with TRBJ1-1; D unclear. Written as DNA, the CDR3 is TGTGCCAGCAGTTTACTGGGCCCGAACACTGAAGCTTTCTTT. Translated, it gives CASSLLGPNTEAFF.